This paragraph covers one T cell receptor (beta chain) sequence. What it recognizes is unknown. The record originates from a study of blood T cells in healthy people across ages. Study results and limitations: Estimated diversity that came from one million T cells was considered an underestimate. A strong correlation between TCR beta diversity and naive T cell percentage was seen.

For the second PCR, which ran for roughly 7 to 11 cycles, a sample-barcoded 5' primer and a J-beta primer mix were used. Each cDNA was tagged by a template-switch adaptor containing 12 random nucleotides. TCRdb independently ran MiXCR on the 5' RACE reads; one entry per CDR3 protein. The sample lists over 600,000 distinct CDR3 sequences, about 21% occurring once. In germline, CDR1 is SGHRS, CDR2 YFSETQ. With V trimmed by 0 bases and J by 4 bases, 7 bases remained unmatched. The CDR3 is 16 amino acids. The TCR was taken from a man aged 65 to 79 in good health. The chain has TRBV5-1 and TRBJ2-7, with TRBD2 identical over 10 bases. The sample comprised blood. The DNA of the CDR3 is TGCGCCAGCAGCTTGGACGGTACTAGCGGGAAGTACGAGCAGTACTTC. Encoded protein: CASSLDGTSGKYEQYF.